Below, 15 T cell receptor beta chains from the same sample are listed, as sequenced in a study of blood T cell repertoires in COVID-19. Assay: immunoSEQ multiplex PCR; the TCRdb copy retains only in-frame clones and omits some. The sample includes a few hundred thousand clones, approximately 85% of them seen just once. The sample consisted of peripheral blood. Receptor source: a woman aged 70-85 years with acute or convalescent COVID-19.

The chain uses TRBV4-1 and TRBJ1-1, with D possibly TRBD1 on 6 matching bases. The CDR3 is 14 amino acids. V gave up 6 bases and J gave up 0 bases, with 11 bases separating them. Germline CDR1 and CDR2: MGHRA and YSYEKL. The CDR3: CASSRQVMNTEAFF. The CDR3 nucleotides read TGCGCCAGCAGTCGACAGGTGATGAACACTGAAGCTTTCTTT.

The DNA for the CDR3 is TGTGCCAGCAGCTCAATTAGGGGGACGGACTATGGCTACACCTTC. Amino acid sequence: CASSSIRGTDYGYTF. V is TRBV7-9 and J is TRBJ1-2, with D possibly matching TRBD1 (6 bases). V lost 4 bases and J lost 3, with 15 bases in between. This CDR3 has 15 amino acids. Germline V lookup: CDR1 SEHNR, CDR2 FQNEAQ (reference sequence).

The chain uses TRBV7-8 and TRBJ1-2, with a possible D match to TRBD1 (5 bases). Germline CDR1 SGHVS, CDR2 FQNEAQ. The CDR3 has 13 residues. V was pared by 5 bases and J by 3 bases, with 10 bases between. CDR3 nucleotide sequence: TGTGCCAGCAGCCCAGCGGGGCACTATGGCTACACCTTC. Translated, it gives CASSPAGHYGYTF.

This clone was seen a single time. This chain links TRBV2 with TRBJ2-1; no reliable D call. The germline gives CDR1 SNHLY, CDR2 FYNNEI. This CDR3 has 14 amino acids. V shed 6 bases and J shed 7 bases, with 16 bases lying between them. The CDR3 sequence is CASSPSRNGNEQFF. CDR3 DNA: TGTGCCAGCAGCCCTTCGAGGAATGGAAATGAGCAGTTCTTC.

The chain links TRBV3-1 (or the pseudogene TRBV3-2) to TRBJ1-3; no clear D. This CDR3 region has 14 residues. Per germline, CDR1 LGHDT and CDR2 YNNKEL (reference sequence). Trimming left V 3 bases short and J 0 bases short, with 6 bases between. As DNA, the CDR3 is TGTGCCAGCAGCCAGCGGGACTCTGGAAACACCATATATTTT. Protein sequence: CASSQRDSGNTIYF.

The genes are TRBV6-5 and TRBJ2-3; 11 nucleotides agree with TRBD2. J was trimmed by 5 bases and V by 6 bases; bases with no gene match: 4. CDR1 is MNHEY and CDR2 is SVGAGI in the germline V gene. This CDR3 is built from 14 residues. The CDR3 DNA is TGTGCCAGCAGCTTTAGCGGGGGGGGAGATACGCAGTATTTT. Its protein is CASSFSGGGDTQYF.

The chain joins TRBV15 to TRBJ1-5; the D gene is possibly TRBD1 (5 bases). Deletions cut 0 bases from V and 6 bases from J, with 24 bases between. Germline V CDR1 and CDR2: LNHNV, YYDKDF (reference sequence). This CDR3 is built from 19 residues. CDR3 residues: CATSRDRTQRTTYGQPQHF. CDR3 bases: TGTGCCACCAGCAGAGACCGGACACAACGAACCACGTACGGTCAGCCCCAGCATTTT.

CDR3 DNA: TGTGCCAGCAGGTTGGGGGGCTCTGGGGCCAACGTCCTGACTTTC. This translates into CASRLGGSGANVLTF. J is TRBJ2-6 and V is TRBV2; tentatively, D is TRBD2 (6 bases). V dropped 6 bases and J dropped 0 bases, with 9 bases sitting between them. This CDR3 spans 15 amino acids. From germline, CDR1 is SNHLY and CDR2 FYNNEI.

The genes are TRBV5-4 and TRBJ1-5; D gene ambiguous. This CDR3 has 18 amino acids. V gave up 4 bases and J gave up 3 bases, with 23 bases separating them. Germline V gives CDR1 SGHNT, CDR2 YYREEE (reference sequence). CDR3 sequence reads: CASSPTWVVTIPNQPQHF. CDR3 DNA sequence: TGTGCCAGCAGCCCGACTTGGGTCGTTACCATCCCCAATCAGCCCCAGCATTTT.

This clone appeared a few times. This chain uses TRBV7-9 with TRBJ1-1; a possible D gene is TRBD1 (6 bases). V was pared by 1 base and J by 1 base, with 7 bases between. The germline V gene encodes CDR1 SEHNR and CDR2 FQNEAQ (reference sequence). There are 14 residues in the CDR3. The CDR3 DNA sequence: TGTGCCAGCAGCTTAGGGGGGCGGAACACTGAAGCTTTCTTT. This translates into CASSLGGRNTEAFF.

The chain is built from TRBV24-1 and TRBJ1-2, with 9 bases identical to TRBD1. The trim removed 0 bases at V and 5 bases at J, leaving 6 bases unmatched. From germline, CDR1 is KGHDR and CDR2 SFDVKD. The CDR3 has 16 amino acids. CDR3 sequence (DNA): TGTGCCACCAGTGATTTGGTAGGACAGGGGATTTATGGCTACACCTTC. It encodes CATSDLVGQGIYGYTF.

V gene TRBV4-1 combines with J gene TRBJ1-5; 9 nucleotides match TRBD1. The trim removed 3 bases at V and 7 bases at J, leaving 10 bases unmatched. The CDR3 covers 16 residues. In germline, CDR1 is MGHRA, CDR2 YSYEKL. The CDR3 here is CASSQHPDRGHQPQHF. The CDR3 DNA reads TGCGCCAGCAGCCAGCACCCGGACAGGGGACACCAGCCCCAGCATTTT.

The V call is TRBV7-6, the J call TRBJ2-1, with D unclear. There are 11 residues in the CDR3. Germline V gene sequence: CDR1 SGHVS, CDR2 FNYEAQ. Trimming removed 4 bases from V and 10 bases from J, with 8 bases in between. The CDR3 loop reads CASSSYTEQFF. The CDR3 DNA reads TGTGCCAGCAGCTCTTACACCGAGCAGTTCTTC.

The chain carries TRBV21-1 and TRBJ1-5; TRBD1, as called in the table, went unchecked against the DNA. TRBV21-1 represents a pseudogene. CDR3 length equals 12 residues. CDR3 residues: CASSKRGQPQHF. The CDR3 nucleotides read TGTGCCAGCAGCAAAAGGGGTCAGCCCCAGCATTTT.

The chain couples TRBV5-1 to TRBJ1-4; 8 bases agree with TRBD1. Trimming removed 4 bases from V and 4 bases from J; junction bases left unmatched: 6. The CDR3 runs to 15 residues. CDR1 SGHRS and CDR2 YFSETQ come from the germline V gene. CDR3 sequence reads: CASSLDRAINEKLFF. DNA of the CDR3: TGCGCCAGCAGCCTGGACAGGGCGATTAATGAAAAACTGTTTTTT.